This T cell receptor beta chain was observed in a study of regulatory T cells in long-lasting Graves disease. The CDR3 length is 15 residues. With 0 bases removed from V and 3 bases from J, the gap between germline ends came to 10 bases. The germline CDR1 and CDR2 sequences are SGHRS and YFSETQ. Time point given: newly diagnosed GD, antithyroid drugs for less than 3 months. PBMCs were the source of the RNA used for TCR sequencing. Both iRepertoire HTBI primers and Arm-PCR of CDR3 regions were used to build the TCR beta libraries. One entry per CDR3 protein results from TCRdb running MiXCR on the multiplex PCR reads. The sample consists of 350,000 to 550,000 distinct CDR3 sequences, 15% of them appearing once. Whole-study results and caveats: There were preferences for TRBV28, TRBJ1-2 and TRBJ2-5 in persistent disease.

This clonotype has at least ten counts. Its antigen is still unknown. This sample was shared with a second study, whose subject was T cells in Graves' hyperthyroidism and ophthalmopathy.

The sequence came from a woman aged 25-40 years with Graves disease. J is TRBJ1-5 and V is TRBV5-1; D is unresolved. This material consisted of peripheral blood mononuclear cells (PBMCs), taken at new diagnosis, from a patient treated with antithyroid drugs. In DNA, the CDR3 is TGCGCCAGCAGCTTGGTTGGGCTAGCCAATCAGCCCCAGCATTTT. Translating gives CASSLVGLANQPQHF.